This record concerns one T cell receptor (beta chain) sequence. The read gets to within 3 residues of the CDR3 end, and the germline J gene fills in the rest. The data belong to a study of T cells in women clearing cervical HPV infection. Study summary: With HLA typing for only a few women, HLA confounding remains possible.

Produced via immunoSEQ multiplex PCR; TCRdb's table is partial and in-frame only. The sample has fewer than 35,000 clones; the top ten hold about 3.4%. The CDR3 is made up of 14 amino acids. Germline assignment: CDR1 WNHNN and CDR2 SYGVQD (reference sequence). This TCR derives from a woman between 18 and 69 years old with a cervical HPV16 infection that either progressed to CIN3+ or cleared (not recorded which). Material: blood buffy coat. The chain joins TRBV10-1 to TRBJ1-2; D perhaps matches TRBD1 (6 bases). The CDR3 protein is CASVRTAYTYDYTF. The sequenced CDR3 bases are TGCGCCAGCGTACGGACAGCCTACACCTACGAC.